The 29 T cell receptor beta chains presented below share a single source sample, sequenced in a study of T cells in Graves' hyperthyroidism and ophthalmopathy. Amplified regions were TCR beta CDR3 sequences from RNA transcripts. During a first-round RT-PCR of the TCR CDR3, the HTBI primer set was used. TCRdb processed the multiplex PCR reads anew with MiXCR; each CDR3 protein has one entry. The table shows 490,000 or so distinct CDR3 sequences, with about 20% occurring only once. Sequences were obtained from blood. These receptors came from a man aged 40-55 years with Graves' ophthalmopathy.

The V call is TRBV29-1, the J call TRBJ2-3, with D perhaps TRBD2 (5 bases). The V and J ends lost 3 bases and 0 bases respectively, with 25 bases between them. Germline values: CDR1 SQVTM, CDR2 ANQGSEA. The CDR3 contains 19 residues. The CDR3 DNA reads TGCAGCGTTGACGGGGTCTCTGATTCTTACCCCTCTAGCACAGATACGCAGTATTTT. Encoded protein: CSVDGVSDSYPSSTDTQYF.

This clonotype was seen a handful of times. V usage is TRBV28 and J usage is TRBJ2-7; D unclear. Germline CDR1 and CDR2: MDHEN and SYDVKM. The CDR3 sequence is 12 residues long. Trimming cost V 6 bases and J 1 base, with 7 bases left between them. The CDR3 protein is CASSPWSYEQYF. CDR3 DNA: TGTGCCAGCAGCCCCTGGTCCTACGAGCAGTACTTC.

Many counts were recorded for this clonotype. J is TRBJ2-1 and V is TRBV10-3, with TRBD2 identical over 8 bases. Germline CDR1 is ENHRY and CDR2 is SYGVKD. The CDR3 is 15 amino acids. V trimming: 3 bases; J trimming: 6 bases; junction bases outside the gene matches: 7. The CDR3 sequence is CAISDSGGPSNEQFF. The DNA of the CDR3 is TGTGCCATCAGTGATTCGGGGGGGCCAAGCAATGAGCAGTTCTTC.

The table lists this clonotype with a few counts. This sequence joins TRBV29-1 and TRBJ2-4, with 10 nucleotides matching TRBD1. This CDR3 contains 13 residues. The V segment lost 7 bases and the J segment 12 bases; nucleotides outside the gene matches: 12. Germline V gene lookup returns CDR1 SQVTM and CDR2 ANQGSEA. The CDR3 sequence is CSARPTGGSSQYF. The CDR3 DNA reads TGCAGCGCCCGCCCGACAGGGGGCTCAAGTCAGTACTTC.

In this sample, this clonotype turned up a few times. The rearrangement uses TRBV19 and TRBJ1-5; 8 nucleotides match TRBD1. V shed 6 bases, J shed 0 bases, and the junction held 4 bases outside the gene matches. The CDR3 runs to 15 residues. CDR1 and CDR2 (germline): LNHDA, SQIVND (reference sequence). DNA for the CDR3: TGTGCCAGTAGGACAGGGGAGTATAGCAATCAGCCCCAGCATTTT. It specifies CASRTGEYSNQPQHF.

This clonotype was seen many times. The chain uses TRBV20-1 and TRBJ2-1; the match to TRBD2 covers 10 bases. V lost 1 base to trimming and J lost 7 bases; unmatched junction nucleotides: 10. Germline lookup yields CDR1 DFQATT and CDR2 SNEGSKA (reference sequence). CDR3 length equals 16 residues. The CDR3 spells CSARGAGLAASNEQFF. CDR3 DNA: TGCAGTGCTAGAGGCGCCGGACTAGCGGCTTCAAATGAGCAGTTCTTC.

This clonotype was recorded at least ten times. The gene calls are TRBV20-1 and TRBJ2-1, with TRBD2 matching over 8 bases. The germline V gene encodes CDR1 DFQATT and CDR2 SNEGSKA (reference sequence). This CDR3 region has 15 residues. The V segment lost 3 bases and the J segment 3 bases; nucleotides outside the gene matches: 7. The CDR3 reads CSASLTSAIYNEQFF. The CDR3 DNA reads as TGCAGTGCTAGCCTGACTAGCGCAATCTACAATGAGCAGTTCTTC.

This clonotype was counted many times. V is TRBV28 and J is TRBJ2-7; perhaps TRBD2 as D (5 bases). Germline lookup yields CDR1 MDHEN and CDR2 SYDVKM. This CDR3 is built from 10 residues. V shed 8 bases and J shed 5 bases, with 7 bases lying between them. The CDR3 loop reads CASGSHEQYF. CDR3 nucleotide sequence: TGTGCCAGCGGGAGCCACGAGCAGTACTTC.

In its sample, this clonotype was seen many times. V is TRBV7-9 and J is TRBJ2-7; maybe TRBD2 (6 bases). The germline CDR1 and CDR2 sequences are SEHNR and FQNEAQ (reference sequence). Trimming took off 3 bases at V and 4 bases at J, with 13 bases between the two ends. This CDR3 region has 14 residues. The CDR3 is CASSFTGAGYEQYF. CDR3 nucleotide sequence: TGTGCCAGCAGCTTCACAGGTGCGGGGTACGAGCAGTACTTC.

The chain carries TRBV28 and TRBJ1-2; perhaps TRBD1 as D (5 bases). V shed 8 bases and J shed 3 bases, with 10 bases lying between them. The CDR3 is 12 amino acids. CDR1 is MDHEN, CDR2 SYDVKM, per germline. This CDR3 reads CASGATDYGYTF. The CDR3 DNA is TGTGCCAGCGGGGCGACGGACTATGGCTACACCTTC.

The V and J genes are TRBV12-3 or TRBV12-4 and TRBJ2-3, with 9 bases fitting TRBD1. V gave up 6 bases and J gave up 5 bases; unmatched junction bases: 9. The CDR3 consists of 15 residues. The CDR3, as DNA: TGTGCCAGCAGGCCCACAGGGGGCCTCGGAGATACGCAGTATTTT. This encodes CASRPTGGLGDTQYF.

CDR3 in amino acids: CASSTQAGVPEAFF. DNA of the CDR3: TGTGCCAGCAGTACTCAAGCGGGGGTGCCTGAAGCTTTCTTT. The rearrangement uses TRBV28 and TRBJ1-1, with D perhaps TRBD1 (5 bases). V was trimmed by 5 bases and J by 6 bases, leaving 16 bases between them. Per the germline V gene, CDR1 is MDHEN and CDR2 is SYDVKM. The CDR3 loop spans 14 amino acids.

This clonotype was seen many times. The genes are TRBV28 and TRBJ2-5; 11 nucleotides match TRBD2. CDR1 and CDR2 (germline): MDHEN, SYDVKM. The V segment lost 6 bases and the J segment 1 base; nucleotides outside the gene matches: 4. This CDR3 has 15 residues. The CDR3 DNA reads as TGTGCCAGCAGCTCCCTAGCGGGGGGCCAAGAGACCCAGTACTTC. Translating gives CASSSLAGGQETQYF.

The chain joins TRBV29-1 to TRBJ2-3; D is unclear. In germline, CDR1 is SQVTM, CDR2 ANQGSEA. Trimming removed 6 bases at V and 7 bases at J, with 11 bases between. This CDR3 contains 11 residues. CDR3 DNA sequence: TGCAGCGTAGAATTCGAGAATACGCAGTATTTT. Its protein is CSVEFENTQYF.

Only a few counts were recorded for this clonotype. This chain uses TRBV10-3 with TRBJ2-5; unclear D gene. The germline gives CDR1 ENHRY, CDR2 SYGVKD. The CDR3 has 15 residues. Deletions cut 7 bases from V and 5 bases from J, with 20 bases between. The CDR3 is CAIKNPLRGWETQYF. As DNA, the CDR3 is TGTGCCATCAAAAATCCCTTAAGAGGCTGGGAGACCCAGTACTTC.

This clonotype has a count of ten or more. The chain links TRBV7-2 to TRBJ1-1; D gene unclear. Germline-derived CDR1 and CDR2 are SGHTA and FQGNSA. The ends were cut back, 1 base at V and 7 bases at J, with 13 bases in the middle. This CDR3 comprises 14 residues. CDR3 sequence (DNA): TGTGCCAGCAGCTTAGGGTCCCTCTACAGTGAAGCTTTCTTT. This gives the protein CASSLGSLYSEAFF. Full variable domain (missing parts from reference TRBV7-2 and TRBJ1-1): GAGVSQSPSNKVTEKGKDVELRCDPISGHTALYWYRQSLGQGLEFLIYFQGNSAPDKSGLPSDRFSAERTGGSVSTLTIQRTQQEDSAVYLCASSLGSLYSEAFFGQGTRLTVV.

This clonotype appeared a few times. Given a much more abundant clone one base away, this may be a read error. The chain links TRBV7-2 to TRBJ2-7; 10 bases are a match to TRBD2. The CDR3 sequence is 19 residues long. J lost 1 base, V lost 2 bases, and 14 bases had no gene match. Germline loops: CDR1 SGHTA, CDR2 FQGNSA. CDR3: CASSLRASGSHPVSYEQYF. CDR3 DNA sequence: TGTGCCAGCAGCTTAAGGGCTAGCGGGAGCCATCCCGTATCCTACGAGCAGTACTTC.

The CDR3 DNA is TGTGCCAGCAGTGAAGGGACAAGATCCCACTATGGCTACACCTTC. It is translated as CASSEGTRSHYGYTF. The chain carries TRBV2 and TRBJ1-2; possible D gene TRBD1, 5 bases. Germline CDR1 SNHLY, CDR2 FYNNEI. The CDR3 covers 15 residues. With 1 base removed from V and 3 bases from J, the gap between germline ends came to 12 bases.

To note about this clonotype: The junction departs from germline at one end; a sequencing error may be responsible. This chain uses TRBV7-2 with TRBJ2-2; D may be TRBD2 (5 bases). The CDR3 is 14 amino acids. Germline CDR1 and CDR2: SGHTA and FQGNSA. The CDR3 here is CASSLEARTGKLFF. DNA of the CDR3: TGTGCCAGCAGCTTAGAGGCCAGGACCGGGAAGCTGTTTTTT.

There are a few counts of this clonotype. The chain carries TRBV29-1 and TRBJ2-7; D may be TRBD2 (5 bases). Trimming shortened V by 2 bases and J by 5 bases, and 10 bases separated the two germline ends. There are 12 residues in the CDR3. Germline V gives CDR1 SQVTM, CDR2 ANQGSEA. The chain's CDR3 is CSVEKAGDEQYF. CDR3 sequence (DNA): TGCAGCGTTGAAAAGGCGGGCGACGAGCAGTACTTC.

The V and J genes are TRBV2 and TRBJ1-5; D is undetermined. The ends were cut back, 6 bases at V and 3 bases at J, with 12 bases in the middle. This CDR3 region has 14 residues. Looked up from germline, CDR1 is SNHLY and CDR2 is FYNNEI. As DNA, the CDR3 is TGTGCCAGCAGACCCCGGGCCAACAATCAGCCCCAGCATTTT. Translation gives CASRPRANNQPQHF.

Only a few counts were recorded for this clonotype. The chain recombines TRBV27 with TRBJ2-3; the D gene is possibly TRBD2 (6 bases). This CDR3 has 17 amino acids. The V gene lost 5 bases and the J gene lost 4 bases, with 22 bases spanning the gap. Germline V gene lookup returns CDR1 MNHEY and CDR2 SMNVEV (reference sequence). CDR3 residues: CASSRAPGVVFADTQYF. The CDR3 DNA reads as TGTGCCAGCAGTCGAGCCCCGGGGGTAGTTTTCGCAGATACGCAGTATTTT.

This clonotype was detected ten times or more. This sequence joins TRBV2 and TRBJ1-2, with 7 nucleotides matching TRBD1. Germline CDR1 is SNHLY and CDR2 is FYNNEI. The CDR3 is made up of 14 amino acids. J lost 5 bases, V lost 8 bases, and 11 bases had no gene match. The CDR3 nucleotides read TGTGCCAGCTTCGGGCTGACAGGGTCTTATGGCTACACCTTC. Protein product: CASFGLTGSYGYTF.

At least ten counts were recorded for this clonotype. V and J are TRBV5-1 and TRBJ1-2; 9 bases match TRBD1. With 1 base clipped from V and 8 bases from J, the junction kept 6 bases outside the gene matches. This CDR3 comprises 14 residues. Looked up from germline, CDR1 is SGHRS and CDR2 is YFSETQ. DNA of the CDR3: TGCGCCAGCAGCTTGTCCGGACAGGGGTACGGCTACACCTTC. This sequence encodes CASSLSGQGYGYTF.

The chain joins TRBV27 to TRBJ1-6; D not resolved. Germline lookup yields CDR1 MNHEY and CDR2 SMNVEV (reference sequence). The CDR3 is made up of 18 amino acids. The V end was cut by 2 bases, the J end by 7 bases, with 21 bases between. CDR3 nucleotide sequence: TGTGCCAGCAGTTTAAGGCCCACAGACCTCTCCTGGAATTCACCCCTCCACTTT. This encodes CASSLRPTDLSWNSPLHF.

The DNA for the CDR3 is TGTGCCACCAGTGATTCCCGCCCCGGGACGTTCAAGGAAACAGATACGCAGTATTTT. Protein product: CATSDSRPGTFKETDTQYF. The chain is built from TRBV24-1 and TRBJ2-3; tentatively, D is TRBD1 or TRBD2 (5 bases each). Trimming removed 2 bases at V and 3 bases at J, with 23 bases between. CDR3 size: 19 residues. In germline, CDR1 is KGHDR, CDR2 SFDVKD.

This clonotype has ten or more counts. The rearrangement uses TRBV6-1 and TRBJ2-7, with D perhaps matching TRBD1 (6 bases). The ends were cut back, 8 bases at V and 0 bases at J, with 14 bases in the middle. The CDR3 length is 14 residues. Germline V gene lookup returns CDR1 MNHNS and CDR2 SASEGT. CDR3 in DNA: TGTGCCAGCCCCGACGAACAGGGCTCCTACGAGCAGTACTTC. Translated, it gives CASPDEQGSYEQYF.

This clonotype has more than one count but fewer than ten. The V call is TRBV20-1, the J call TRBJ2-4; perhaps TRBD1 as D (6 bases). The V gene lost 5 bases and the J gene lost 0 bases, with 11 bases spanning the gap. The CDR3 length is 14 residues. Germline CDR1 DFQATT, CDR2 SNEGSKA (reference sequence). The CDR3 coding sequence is TGCAGTGCTTGTCAGGGGAGAGCCAAAAACATTCAGTACTTC. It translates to CSACQGRAKNIQYF.

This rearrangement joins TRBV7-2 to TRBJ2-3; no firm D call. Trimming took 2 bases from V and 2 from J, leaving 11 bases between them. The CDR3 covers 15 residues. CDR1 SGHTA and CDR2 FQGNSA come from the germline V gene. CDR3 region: CASSLSPPDTDTQYF. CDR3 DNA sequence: TGTGCCAGCAGCTTATCCCCACCCGACACAGATACGCAGTATTTT.